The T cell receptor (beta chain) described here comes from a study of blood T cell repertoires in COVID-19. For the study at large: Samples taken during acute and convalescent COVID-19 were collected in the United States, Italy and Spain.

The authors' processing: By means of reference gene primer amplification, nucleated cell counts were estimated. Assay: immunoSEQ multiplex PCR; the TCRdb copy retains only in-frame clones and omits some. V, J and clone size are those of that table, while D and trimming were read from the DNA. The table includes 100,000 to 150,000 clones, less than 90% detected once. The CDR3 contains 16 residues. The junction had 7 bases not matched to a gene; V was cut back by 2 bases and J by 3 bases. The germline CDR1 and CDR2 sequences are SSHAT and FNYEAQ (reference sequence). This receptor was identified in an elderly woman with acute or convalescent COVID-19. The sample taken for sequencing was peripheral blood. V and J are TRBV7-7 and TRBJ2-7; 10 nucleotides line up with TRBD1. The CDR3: CASSLYRDRGIYEQYF. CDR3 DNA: TGTGCCAGCAGCTTATACCGGGACAGGGGTATCTACGAGCAGTACTTC.